This T cell receptor beta chain was obtained from a study of blood T cell repertoires in COVID-19. Study at large: The United States, Italy and Spain supplied acute and convalescent COVID-19 samples.

The Seattle patients joined while their infection was active and were tracked longitudinally afterward. In the original workflow: Nucleated cell counts were estimated from reference gene primer amplification. TCRdb keeps only in-frame clones here, not all; method: immunoSEQ multiplex PCR. Clone size and V and J calls were adopted from that table, with D and trimming inferred from the DNA. The sample lists about 62,000 clones; 75% to 90% were seen once. Trimming removed 7 bases from V and 5 bases from J; junction bases left unmatched: 8. CDR3 length: 14 amino acids. Germline values: CDR1 SQVTM, CDR2 ANQGSEA.

The sequenced sample was peripheral blood. The chain combines TRBV29-1 with TRBJ2-5; 12 nucleotides agree with TRBD1. The source is an older woman with COVID-19, enrolled during active disease. The CDR3 sequence is CSATGQGARETQYF. The DNA for the CDR3 is TGCAGCGCTACGGGACAGGGGGCGCGGGAGACCCAGTACTTC.